This is a list of T cell receptor beta chains from one sample in a study of identical twins. TCRdb re-derived calls from the 5' RACE reads in MiXCR, one entry per CDR3 protein. The sample has about 790,000 distinct CDR3 sequences; over 15% are singletons. These same data were also listed under a study on T cells expressing NK-cell markers.

What was sequenced was PBMCs. The receptors come from a woman under 30 in good health. Both conserved end residues are part of each CDR3. The D gene is left open where the match is weak. Size is stated for part of the rows, as once, few or many counts, or as a class when the clone is expanded.

>TRBV5-1|TRBJ2-7|.|.
CASSQQGRTLDEQYF
TGCGCCAGCAGCCAACAGGGACGGACCTTGGACGAGCAGTACTTC
>TRBV2|TRBJ1-1|.|once
CASSMLDTEAFF
TGTGCCAGCAGTATGTTGGACACTGAAGCTTTCTTT
>TRBV29-1|TRBJ1-3|TRBD1|few
CSVFGQDGNTIYF
TGCAGCGTTTTTGGACAGGACGGAAACACCATATATTTT
>TRBV7-9|TRBJ2-7|TRBD2|few
CASSPLSGGSSYEQYF
TGTGCCAGCAGCCCACTCTCGGGCGGGAGCTCCTACGAGCAGTACTTC
>TRBV3-1|TRBJ2-7|.|.
CASSQGGLLTYEQYF
TGTGCCAGCAGCCAAGGGGGGCTGCTTACCTACGAGCAGTACTTC
>TRBV7-3|TRBJ2-5|TRBD2|.
CASSMLAGGMRQETQYF
TGTGCCAGCAGCATGCTAGCGGGGGGGATGAGACAAGAGACCCAGTACTTC
>TRBV25-1|TRBJ2-1|.|few
CASSVSGFYNEQFF
TGTGCCAGCAGTGTTTCAGGTTTCTACAATGAGCAGTTCTTC
>TRBV18|TRBJ2-1|.|few
CASSPVAAGVGNEQFF
TGTGCCAGCTCACCGGTCGCGGCAGGGGTTGGCAATGAGCAGTTCTTC
>TRBV10-3|TRBJ2-6|.|.
CAISEAPRSGANVLTF
TGTGCCATCAGTGAGGCCCCACGCTCTGGGGCCAACGTCCTGACTTTC
>TRBV6-5|TRBJ1-1|TRBD1|few
CASSYPQPGGYTEAFF
TGTGCCAGCAGTTACCCACAGCCAGGGGGGTACACTGAAGCTTTCTTT
>TRBV12-3/TRBV12-4|TRBJ1-1|.|many
CASSLRGGSPGAFF
TGTGCCAGCAGTTTGCGGGGAGGTTCACCCGGAGCTTTCTTT
>TRBV15|TRBJ2-1|.|.
CATSSQRNSGDNEQFF
TGTGCCACCAGCAGTCAGCGGAATAGCGGAGACAATGAGCAGTTCTTC
>TRBV9|TRBJ2-1|TRBD1|few
CASSIEGAGEQFF
TGTGCCAGCAGCATAGAGGGGGCCGGAGAGCAGTTCTTC
>TRBV29-1|TRBJ2-3|TRBD2|.
CSVENAGGFTDTQYF
TGCAGCGTTGAGAATGCGGGGGGGTTCACAGATACGCAGTATTTT
>TRBV4-3|TRBJ2-7|TRBD2|.
CASSQISGRALGEQYF
TGCGCCAGCAGCCAGATAAGCGGGAGGGCCCTTGGCGAGCAGTACTTC